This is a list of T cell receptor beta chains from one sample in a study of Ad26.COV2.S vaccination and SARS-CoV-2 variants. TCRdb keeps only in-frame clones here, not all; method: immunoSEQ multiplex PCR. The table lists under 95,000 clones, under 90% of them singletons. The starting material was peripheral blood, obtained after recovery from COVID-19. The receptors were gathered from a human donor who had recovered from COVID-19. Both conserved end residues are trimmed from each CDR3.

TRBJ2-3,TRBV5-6,ASSPTSGSTDTQY
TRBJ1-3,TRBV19,ASSHGSSGNTIY
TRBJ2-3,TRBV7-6,ASSSSALLAGRADTQY
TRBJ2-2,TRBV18,ASSPPKEFNTGELF
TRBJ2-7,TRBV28,ASSPLGYEQY
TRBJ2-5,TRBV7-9,ASSLWEFIGETQY
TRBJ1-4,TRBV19,ASSTTTGGGEKLF
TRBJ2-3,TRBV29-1,SVVLAPARRNTQY
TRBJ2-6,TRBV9,ASTEGSLGANVLT
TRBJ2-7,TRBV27,ASSPSGTGGDEQY
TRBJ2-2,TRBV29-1,RVHGPGQGGAGELF
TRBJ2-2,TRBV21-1,ASSKTDRSGYTGELF
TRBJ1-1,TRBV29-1,SVERAQGGTEAF
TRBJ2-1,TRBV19,ASSLREGLAGVNEQF
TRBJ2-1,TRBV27,ASSSLGMGDNEQF
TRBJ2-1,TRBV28,ASRILRTSGSNNEQF
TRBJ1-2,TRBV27,ASSSTGTGKLYGYT
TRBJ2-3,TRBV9,ASSVASGRAGGTDTQY
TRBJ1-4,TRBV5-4,ASRPAQGVFSEKLF
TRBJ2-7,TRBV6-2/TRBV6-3,ASSYSGTGVPHEQY
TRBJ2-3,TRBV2,ASSEALPRGGVET
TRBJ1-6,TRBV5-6,ASRVKGESPLH
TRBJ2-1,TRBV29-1,SVEGWQSSYNEQF
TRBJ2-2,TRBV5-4,ASSFFGRPTGELF
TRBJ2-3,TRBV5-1,ASSFDSRTDTQY
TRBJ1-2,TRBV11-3,ASSARQGDYGYT
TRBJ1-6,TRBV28,ASRLEPYHNSPLH
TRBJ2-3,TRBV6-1,ASTGQGTDTQY
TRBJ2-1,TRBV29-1,SVNRGSYNEQF
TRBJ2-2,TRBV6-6,ASKIAGNTGELF
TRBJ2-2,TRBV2,ASRFDTLNPDGELF
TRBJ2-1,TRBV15,ATSRDTGQGAGSYNEQF
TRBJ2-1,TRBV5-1,ASSLAPYNEQF
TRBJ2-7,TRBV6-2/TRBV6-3,ASSYSYLAGVDPSYEQY
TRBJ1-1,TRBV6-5,ASRTTGGTTEAF
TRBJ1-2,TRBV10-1,ASSESGQYGYT
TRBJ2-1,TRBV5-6,ASSWGTGPGEQF
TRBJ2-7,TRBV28,ASTAPMGEQY
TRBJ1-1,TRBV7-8,ASSSVTGWDPINTEAF
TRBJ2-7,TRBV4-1,ASSLEESPFYEQY
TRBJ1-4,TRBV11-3,ASSSRHQRNNEKLF
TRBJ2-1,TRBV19,ASSSMGNYNEQF
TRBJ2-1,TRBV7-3,ASSYRPTGLDEQF
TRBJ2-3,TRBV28,ASSYRILADPTDTQY
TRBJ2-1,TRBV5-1,ASSYSGQLYNEQF
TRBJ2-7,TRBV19,ASSSDSQVSYEQY
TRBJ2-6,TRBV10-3,AISAPGPSGANVLT
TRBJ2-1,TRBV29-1,SVVRGGYEQF
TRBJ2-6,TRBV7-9,ASGLGTGGPGANVLT
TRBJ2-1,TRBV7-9,ASSLRPFNEQF
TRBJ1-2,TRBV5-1,ASRADYGYT
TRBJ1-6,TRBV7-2,ASSPSGGRNSPLH